Listed below are T cell receptor beta chains from one sample, sequenced in a study of blood T cell repertoires in COVID-19. Profiling relied on immunoSEQ multiplex PCR, and the TCRdb table lists in-frame clones only, not all of them. The table lists about 68,000 clones, around three quarters of them singletons. The sequenced sample consisted of peripheral blood. The receptors stem from a human donor in a cohort sampled during active COVID-19. CDR3s include the opening cysteine and the closing phenylalanine or tryptophan. A D gene is named only where the DNA matches it firmly. The size of a clone is reported for some rows only, either as once, few or many, or as a class for expanded clones.

D | J | V | size | DNA | CDR3
TRBD2 | TRBJ2-7 | TRBV7-2 | NA | TGTGCCAGCAGCCCTGGACTAGCGGGAAGCTACGAGCAGTACTTC | CASSPGLAGSYEQYF
TRBD2 | TRBJ2-7 | TRBV7-9 | NA | TGTGCCAGCAGCTTCTCTGGGAGGGTCTACGAGCAGTACTTC | CASSFSGRVYEQYF
NA | TRBJ2-5 | TRBV11-3 | NA | TGTGCCAGCAGCTCCGGACAGGCGGGGGAGACCCAGTACTTC | CASSSGQAGETQYF
NA | TRBJ2-4 | TRBV14 | NA | TGTGCCAGCAGCCAAAGGGGATCCAAAAACATTCAGTACTTC | CASSQRGSKNIQYF
TRBD1 | TRBJ1-2 | TRBV11-2 | NA | TGTGCCAGCAGCCGGGACAGGAGATATGGCTACACCTTC | CASSRDRRYGYTF
TRBD1 | TRBJ2-5 | TRBV5-1 | NA | TGCGCCAGCAGCATCGGACAGGGGGTAGGGGAGACCCAGTACTTC | CASSIGQGVGETQYF
NA | TRBJ1-5 | TRBV6-5 | once | TGTGCCAGCAGACAAGAAAATAGCAATCAGCCCCAGCATTTT | CASRQENSNQPQHF
NA | TRBJ2-2 | TRBV2 | NA | TGTGCCAGCGGGGGGGGACGGACAGCCAACACCGGGGAGCTGTTTTTT | CASGGGRTANTGELFF
TRBD1 | TRBJ2-7 | TRBV3-1/TRBV3-2 | once | TGTGCCAGCAGCCAAAGATGGGACAGATACTACGAGCAGTACTTC | CASSQRWDRYYEQYF
TRBD1 | TRBJ1-4 | TRBV7-2 | NA | TGTGCCAGCAGCTTGACAGGGTTTAATGAAAAACTGTTTTTT | CASSLTGFNEKLFF
NA | TRBJ2-7 | TRBV14 | NA | TGTGCCAGCAGCCACAGAACGAAGTCCTACGAGCAGTACTTC | CASSHRTKSYEQYF
NA | TRBJ2-2 | TRBV6-5 | NA | TGTGCCAGTAAGGGACTTCAGTCCAGCGGGGAGCTGTTTTTT | CASKGLQSSGELFF
NA | TRBJ2-1 | TRBV6-2/TRBV6-3 | NA | TGTGCCAGCAGTTACTCGAGGCTCTATGAGCAGTTCTTC | CASSYSRLYEQFF
NA | TRBJ1-6 | TRBV7-8 | few | TGTGCCAGCAGCTTAGACAGGGTCGGTTCTAATTCACCCCTCCACTTT | CASSLDRVGSNSPLHF
TRBD2 | TRBJ2-3 | TRBV7-2 | NA | TGTGCCAGCACCCAAGCGGGAGGGGCAGATACGCAGTATTTT | CASTQAGGADTQYF
NA | TRBJ2-1 | TRBV19 | medium-sized | TGTGCCAGTAGTATAGGACGGGGTACCAACTACAATGAGCAGTTCTTC | CASSIGRGTNYNEQFF
TRBD1 | TRBJ1-6 | TRBV19 | NA | TGTGCCAGCGAGGAGGGACAGTCGAATTCAGCCCTCCACTTT | CASEEGQSNSALHF
NA | TRBJ2-7 | TRBV4-3 | NA | TGCGCCAGCAGCCAAGATATACACAAGTGGGAGCAGTACTTC | CASSQDIHKWEQYF
TRBD1 | TRBJ2-7 | TRBV5-4 | NA | TGTGCCAGCAGCACACGGGACAGGGCCAACGAGCAGTACTTC | CASSTRDRANEQYF
TRBD1 | TRBJ1-1 | TRBV19 | NA | TGTGCCAGTAGTCCGCCGCCAGGGGGTTTTCAAGGTGGGACTGAAGCTTTCTTT | CASSPPPGGFQGGTEAFF
NA | TRBJ1-4 | TRBV9 | NA | TGTGCCAGCAGCGTAGGGGTTGACTTGGGGCCGCCCCATGAAAAACTGTTTTTT | CASSVGVDLGPPHEKLFF
TRBD2 | TRBJ2-5 | TRBV19 | once | TGTGCCAGTAGTATAGGTCTAGCGGGGGGCCAAGAGACCCAGTACTTC | CASSIGLAGGQETQYF
NA | TRBJ2-3 | TRBV10-3 | NA | TGTGCCCTCCAGGAGGAGGGGTCAGATACGCAGTATTTT | CALQEEGSDTQYF
TRBD1 | TRBJ2-5 | TRBV29-1 | NA | TGCAGCGTTGTAGTGGACAGGGGGAACCAAATGGAGACCCAGTACTTC | CSVVVDRGNQMETQYF
TRBD1 | TRBJ2-7 | TRBV28 | few | TGTGCCAGCAGTACCCCGGGACAGTTCTACGAGCAGTACTTC | CASSTPGQFYEQYF
NA | TRBJ1-1 | TRBV28 | few | TGTGCCAGCAGTAGCCCGGGTCGCGGAGGGAGCACTGAAGCTTTCTTT | CASSSPGRGGSTEAFF
NA | TRBJ2-7 | TRBV5-1 | NA | TGCGCCAGCAGTGTCGCAGCTGGACATTACGAGCAGTACTTC | CASSVAAGHYEQYF
TRBD2 | TRBJ2-5 | TRBV28 | once | TGTGCCAGCAGTTTAACAACTAGCGACGCCGAGACCCAGTACTTC | CASSLTTSDAETQYF
NA | TRBJ1-2 | TRBV2 | NA | TGTGCCAGCAGTGGTCAGGGTATGGGAAACTATGGCTACACCTTC | CASSGQGMGNYGYTF
TRBD2 | TRBJ2-1 | TRBV29-1 | NA | TGCAGCGTTGAAGGCGGACTAGCGGGACTCAATGAGCAGTTCTTC | CSVEGGLAGLNEQFF
NA | TRBJ2-5 | TRBV7-2 | NA | TGTGCCAGCAGCTTATCGGGAGGGGGCTTACAAGAGACCCAGTACTTC | CASSLSGGGLQETQYF
NA | TRBJ2-6 | TRBV30 | NA | TGTGCCTGGAGTCCCAGATCTTATACCTCTGGGGCCAACGTCCTGACTTTC | CAWSPRSYTSGANVLTF
TRBD2 | TRBJ2-3 | TRBV19 | NA | TGTGCCAGTAGTCGGCGGACTAGCGTTAGTGGGGATACGCAGTATTTT | CASSRRTSVSGDTQYF
TRBD1 | TRBJ2-1 | TRBV13 | few | TGTGCCAGCAGCTCTATGACAGGGCTCTACAATGAGCAGTTCTTC | CASSSMTGLYNEQFF
NA | TRBJ1-2 | TRBV20-1 | NA | TGCAGTGCTAGTGAAAGGGAGGCCTCTAACTATGGCTACACCTTC | CSASEREASNYGYTF
NA | TRBJ2-1 | TRBV10-3 | once | TGTGCCATCAGGGAAACAGGGCTCTCCTACAATGAGCAGTTCTTC | CAIRETGLSYNEQFF
NA | TRBJ2-2 | TRBV7-2 | few | TGTGCCAGCAGCTTTAATAGGGGCACCGGGGAGCTGTTTTTT | CASSFNRGTGELFF
NA | TRBJ1-5 | TRBV3-1/TRBV3-2 | NA | TGTGCCAGCAGCCAAGAGTCCAGGGAAAATCAGCCCCAGCATTTT | CASSQESRENQPQHF
NA | TRBJ2-3 | TRBV10-1 | NA | TGCGCCAGCAGTGCGTCCAGGGCGGGCACAGATACGCAGTATTTT | CASSASRAGTDTQYF
NA | TRBJ1-3 | TRBV7-2 | NA | TGTGCCAGCAGCCCATTCCCCCGGGGGTCTGGAAACACCATATATTTT | CASSPFPRGSGNTIYF
NA | TRBJ2-3 | TRBV6-6 | NA | TGTGCCAGCAGTCCCGAGGGTCTCTCCGGCACAGATACGCAGTATTTT | CASSPEGLSGTDTQYF
TRBD1 | TRBJ1-6 | TRBV19 | NA | TGTGCCAGTACGCCTTCGGAGTGGACAGGGGGCAATTCACCCCTCCACTTT | CASTPSEWTGGNSPLHF
TRBD1 | TRBJ1-4 | TRBV4-3 | NA | TGCGCCAGCAGCCAAGATCAAGGGACAGGGAATGAAAAACTGTTTTTT | CASSQDQGTGNEKLFF
NA | TRBJ2-3 | TRBV2 | NA | TGTGCCAGCAGCCCGGACGGGGCAGATACGCAGTATTTT | CASSPDGADTQYF
NA | TRBJ2-3 | TRBV15 | NA | TGTGCCACCAGCTGGAGATACACAGATACGCAGTATTTT | CATSWRYTDTQYF
NA | TRBJ2-5 | TRBV4-1 | NA | TGCGCCAGCAGCCAAGATCCAGGCCGACCGGTGGGAGAGACCCAGTACTTC | CASSQDPGRPVGETQYF
TRBD1 | TRBJ2-2 | TRBV11-3 | NA | TGTGCCAGCAGCTTAAACAGGGGTAGGGCACACGGGGAGCTGTTTTTT | CASSLNRGRAHGELFF
TRBD1 | TRBJ1-1 | TRBV19 | NA | TGTGCCAGTAGCGCTACAGGGGTCACTGAAGCTTTCTTT | CASSATGVTEAFF
NA | TRBJ2-5 | TRBV4-3 | NA | TGCGCCAGCAGCCAAACCCACTGGACAGTGAGCCAAGGGGCCCAGTACTTC | CASSQTHWTVSQGAQYF
NA | TRBJ1-6 | TRBV6-5 | once | TGTGCCAGCGGGCAGAGCTCCTATAATTCACCCCTCCACTTT | CASGQSSYNSPLHF
NA | TRBJ2-5 | TRBV11-2 | NA | TGTGCCAGCAGCCAAACCGGGACTCCCAGAGAGACCCAGTACTTC | CASSQTGTPRETQYF
NA | TRBJ1-2 | TRBV7-2 | NA | TGTGCCAGCAGCTTATACGAGGTTGCTAACTATGGCTACACCTTC | CASSLYEVANYGYTF